A single sample is the source of the 13 T cell receptor beta chains below, sequenced in a study of T cells in Graves' hyperthyroidism and ophthalmopathy. TCR beta CDR3 regions were amplified from RNA transcripts. TCR CDR3 underwent first-round RT-PCR with the HTBI primer set. One entry per CDR3 protein results from TCRdb running MiXCR on the multiplex PCR reads. Altogether fewer than 350,000 distinct CDR3 sequences are present, 15% to 20% being singletons, with the ten largest covering 49%. Input material: blood. Every receptor here comes from a woman between 45 and 60 years old with Graves' hyperthyroidism.

The V and J genes are TRBV9 and TRBJ2-5, with 8 bases matching TRBD2. The germline V gene has CDR1 SGDLS and CDR2 YYNGEE. This CDR3 spans 15 amino acids. V was clipped by 3 bases and J by 2 bases; unmatched bases: 6. This CDR3 reads CASSGTSGTQETQYF. For the CDR3, the DNA is TGTGCCAGCAGCGGTACTAGCGGAACACAAGAGACCCAGTACTTC.

This clonotype was counted a few times. V and J are TRBV5-4 and TRBJ2-3; 14 bases line up with TRBD2. The germline CDR1 and CDR2 sequences are SGHNT and YYREEE (reference sequence). After removal of 4 bases from V and 5 bases from J, the junction contained 6 bases not matched to a gene. The CDR3 covers 16 residues. CDR3: CASSLRLAGGLDTQYF. CDR3 DNA sequence: TGTGCCAGCAGCCTAAGACTAGCGGGGGGGTTAGATACGCAGTATTTT.

The V call is TRBV18, the J call TRBJ1-2; 7 bases are a match to TRBD1. V shed 4 bases and J 4 bases; nucleotides not matched to a gene: 6. Germline values: CDR1 KGHSH, CDR2 LQKENI. This CDR3 comprises 14 residues. This chain's CDR3 is CASSRAGTAYGYTF. In nucleotides, the CDR3 is TGTGCCAGCTCACGCGCCGGGACAGCCTATGGCTACACCTTC.

In its sample, this clonotype was seen a few times. The chain combines TRBV5-1 with TRBJ2-5; 8 bases agree with TRBD1. V was clipped by 2 bases and J by 5 bases; unmatched bases: 8. The CDR3 is 15 amino acids. The germline V gene has CDR1 SGHRS and CDR2 YFSETQ. The CDR3 region is CASSFQGARDETQYF. CDR3 sequence (DNA): TGCGCCAGCAGCTTCCAGGGGGCTCGTGACGAGACCCAGTACTTC.

This clonotype occurred a few times. CDR3 region: CSAKKSGETYEQYF. DNA for the CDR3: TGCAGTGCTAAGAAATCAGGGGAGACGTACGAGCAGTACTTC. The chain joins TRBV20-1 to TRBJ2-7; TRBD1 might be the D (6 bases). The germline gives CDR1 DFQATT, CDR2 SNEGSKA (reference sequence). The CDR3 is 14 amino acids. Trimming removed 4 bases at V and 4 bases at J, with 17 bases between.

The gene calls are TRBV12-3 or TRBV12-4 and TRBJ2-5; D uncertain. The CDR3 totals 13 residues. With 3 bases removed from V and 4 bases from J, the gap between germline ends came to 9 bases. CDR3 sequence reads: CASSLESGETQYF. DNA of the CDR3: TGTGCCAGCAGTTTGGAATCGGGAGAGACCCAGTACTTC.

This clonotype showed up many times. This chain uses TRBV5-1 with TRBJ1-2; TRBD1 agrees at 8 bases. The CDR3 is 17 amino acids. CDR1 and CDR2 from the germline V gene are SGHRS and YFSETQ. Unmatched junction bases numbered 13, after V lost 0 bases and J lost 6 bases. The CDR3 DNA sequence: TGCGCCAGCAGCTTGGGTGTGACAGGGGCCTTAGGTGATGGCTACACCTTC. This sequence encodes CASSLGVTGALGDGYTF.

The CDR3 is CSVEDFGDTQYF. CDR3 in DNA: TGCAGCGTTGAAGATTTCGGAGATACGCAGTATTTT. V is TRBV29-1 and J is TRBJ2-3; D not resolved. Looked up from germline, CDR1 is SQVTM and CDR2 is ANQGSEA. Between the trimmed V and J ends, which lost 0 bases and 5 bases, there was a span of 6 bases. CDR3 size: 12 residues.

The chain couples TRBV13 to TRBJ1-4; 8 nucleotides match TRBD1. Trimming took 3 bases from V and 8 from J; bases not matched to a gene: 5. CDR1 and CDR2 (germline): PRHDT, FYEKMQ (reference sequence). This CDR3 comprises 14 residues. The CDR3 reads CASSFGQGTEKLFF. The CDR3 coding sequence is TGTGCCAGCAGCTTCGGACAGGGTACGGAAAAACTGTTTTTT.

This clonotype was detected ten times or more. The chain links TRBV18 to TRBJ1-2; TRBD1 matches 7 bases. This CDR3 has 15 amino acids. The ends lost 3 bases at V and 4 bases at J; junction bases unmatched: 8. CDR1 and CDR2 (germline): KGHSH, LQKENI. DNA of the CDR3: TGTGCCAGCTCACCCCCGGGACAGAAATTCTATGGCTACACCTTC. Protein sequence: CASSPPGQKFYGYTF.

This clonotype was detected a few times. The rearrangement uses TRBV27 and TRBJ1-4, with D maybe TRBD1 (5 bases). The CDR3 extends over 15 amino acids. Between the trimmed V and J ends, which lost 6 bases and 7 bases, there was a span of 18 bases. Germline CDR1 MNHEY, CDR2 SMNVEV (reference sequence). As DNA, the CDR3 is TGTGCCAGCAGCCCAGTGACAGCCGGGGCTGAAAAACTGTTTTTT. Protein sequence: CASSPVTAGAEKLFF.

Only a few counts were recorded for this clonotype. The V call is TRBV7-8, the J call TRBJ2-3; TRBD2 aligns across 13 bases. CDR1 is SGHVS and CDR2 is FQNEAQ in the germline V gene. The CDR3 length is 17 residues. V shed 5 bases, J shed 1 base, and the junction held 6 bases outside the gene matches. The CDR3 loop is CASSTPGTSGGTDTQYF. The DNA of the CDR3 is TGTGCCAGCAGCACCCCCGGGACTAGCGGGGGCACAGATACGCAGTATTTT.

The rearrangement uses TRBV20-1 and TRBJ2-3, with D unresolved. The CDR3 loop spans 11 amino acids. CDR1 DFQATT and CDR2 SNEGSKA come from the germline V gene (reference sequence). Between the trimmed V and J ends, which lost 3 bases and 14 bases, there was a span of 15 bases. CDR3 sequence: CSARTLEQRYF. In DNA, the CDR3 is TGCAGTGCTAGGACCCTAGAGCAGAGGTATTTT.